This T cell receptor (beta chain) appears in the sequencing data of a study of T cell responses to AZD1222 COVID-19 vaccine. Study context: Recipients boosted at about 4 weeks or about 12 weeks are pooled.

In regard to this clone: Its antigen is unknown.

Findings and caveats of the study: Females outnumbered males among donors, who were mostly white British; clonal diversity was possibly underestimated.

Assay used: immunoSEQ multiplex PCR; TCRdb lists only in-frame clones, some missing. The data contain some 120,000 clones, 85% to 95% of them singletons. Germline CDR1 LGHDT, CDR2 YNNKEL (reference sequence). The V gene end was trimmed by 0 bases and the J gene end by 7 bases; junction bases not matched to a gene: 6. The CDR3 extends over 14 amino acids. V is TRBV3-1 (or the pseudogene TRBV3-2) and J is TRBJ2-7; the match to TRBD1 covers 7 bases. This clonotype was sampled from an adult in good health. Source: peripheral blood, taken on day 0 of AZD1222 vaccination. The CDR3: CASSQDWTGREQYF. CDR3 DNA sequence: TGTGCCAGCAGCCAAGATTGGACAGGCAGAGAGCAGTACTTC.